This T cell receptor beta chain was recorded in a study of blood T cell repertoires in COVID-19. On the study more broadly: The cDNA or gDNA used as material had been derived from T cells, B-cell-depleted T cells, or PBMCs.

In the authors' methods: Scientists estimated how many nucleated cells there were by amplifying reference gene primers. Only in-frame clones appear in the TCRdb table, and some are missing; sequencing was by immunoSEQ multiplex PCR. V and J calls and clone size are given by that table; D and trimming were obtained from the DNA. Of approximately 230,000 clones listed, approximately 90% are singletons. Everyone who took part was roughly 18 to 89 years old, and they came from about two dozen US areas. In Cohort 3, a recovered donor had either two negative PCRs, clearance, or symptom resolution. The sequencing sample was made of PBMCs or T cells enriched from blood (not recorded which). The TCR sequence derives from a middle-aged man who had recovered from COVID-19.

This chain's CDR3 is CATSGSSGPSTDTQYF. The CDR3 DNA follows: TGTGCCACCAGTGGTTCTAGCGGGCCCAGCACAGATACGCAGTATTTT. V is TRBV24-1 and J is TRBJ2-3; 8 nucleotides agree with TRBD2. Losses at the gene ends were 5 bases for V and 0 bases for J; bases not matched to a gene: 6. The CDR3 runs 16 residues. Germline V gene sequence: CDR1 KGHDR, CDR2 SFDVKD.